The 26 T cell receptor beta chains below were found in one sample sequenced in a study of blood T cells in healthy people across ages. The authors ran a second PCR of roughly 6 to 12 cycles using a sample-barcoded 5' primer and a J-beta primer mix. TCRdb reprocessed the 5' RACE reads via MiXCR and lists one record per CDR3 protein. This table holds nearly 1 million distinct CDR3 sequences, roughly half found once. Sequences were obtained from blood. These receptor sequences come from a woman aged 60-75 years in good health.

The chain has TRBV20-1 and TRBJ2-3; the match to TRBD2 covers 9 bases. In germline, CDR1 is DFQATT, CDR2 SNEGSKA (reference sequence). This CDR3 contains 17 residues. J lost 3 bases, V lost 3 bases, and 13 bases had no gene match. The CDR3 region is CSASDPSSGTLTDTQYF. The CDR3 DNA reads as TGCAGTGCTAGCGATCCTTCTAGCGGGACGTTGACAGATACGCAGTATTTT.

In this sample, this clonotype turned up a few times. The V gene is TRBV5-1, the J gene TRBJ2-1; 8 nucleotides agree with TRBD1. In germline, CDR1 is SGHRS, CDR2 YFSETQ. J was trimmed by 6 bases and V by 2 bases; bases with no gene match: 4. The CDR3 has 14 amino acids. The CDR3 DNA sequence: TGCGCCAGCAGCTTAAGGGACAGGCCCAATGAGCAGTTCTTC. Translation: CASSLRDRPNEQFF.

This clonotype was counted a single time. V gene TRBV20-1 combines with J gene TRBJ2-6; D not resolved. V lost 2 bases and J lost 2, with 7 bases in between. Germline loops: CDR1 DFQATT, CDR2 SNEGSKA (reference sequence). The CDR3 spans 14 residues. The CDR3 region is CSARRLAGANVLTF. The CDR3 nucleotides are TGCAGTGCTAGAAGACTTGCTGGGGCCAACGTCCTGACTTTC.

This clonotype was detected many times. This sequence joins TRBV7-2 and TRBJ2-5, with D perhaps TRBD2 (5 bases). Germline lookup yields CDR1 SGHTA and CDR2 FQGNSA. V shed 5 bases and J shed 2 bases, with 12 bases lying between them. The CDR3 runs to 14 residues. DNA of the CDR3: TGTGCCAGCAGCGGCGGGCTGATACAAGAGACCCAGTACTTC. Translated: CASSGGLIQETQYF. Together with reference TRBV7-2 and TRBJ2-5, the CDR3 gives the full variable domain: GAGVSQSPSNKVTEKGKDVELRCDPISGHTALYWYRQSLGQGLEFLIYFQGNSAPDKSGLPSDRFSAERTGGSVSTLTIQRTQQEDSAVYLCASSGGLIQETQYFGPGTRLLVL.

The chain combines TRBV28 with TRBJ1-2, with a possible D match to TRBD1 (6 bases). Looked up from germline, CDR1 is MDHEN and CDR2 is SYDVKM. The CDR3 has 14 residues. Trimming took 3 bases from V and 7 from J, leaving 15 bases between them. CDR3 region: CASSLTTTGSGYTF. CDR3 bases: TGTGCCAGCAGTTTGACTACCACAGGGTCTGGCTACACCTTC.

The chain uses TRBV28 and TRBJ2-2; the D gene is possibly TRBD2 (6 bases). The germline CDR1 and CDR2 sequences are MDHEN and SYDVKM. This CDR3 is 18 amino acids long. V was trimmed by 8 bases and J by 1 base, leaving 23 bases between them. The CDR3 loop is CASSYNVGLNLNTGELFF. The CDR3 nucleotides are TGTGCCAGCTCCTACAATGTGGGACTGAACTTGAACACCGGGGAGCTGTTTTTT.

V and J are TRBV4-1 and TRBJ1-1; no clear D gene. V was clipped by 1 base and J by 2 bases, with 11 bases between them. Per germline, CDR1 MGHRA and CDR2 YSYEKL. This CDR3 comprises 15 residues. DNA for the CDR3: TGCGCCAGCAGCCAAGCGGCACAGAGTAACACTGAAGCTTTCTTT. Translation gives CASSQAAQSNTEAFF.

This clonotype occurred a few times. CDR3 loop: CAISEGGTLYEQYF. In nucleotides, the CDR3 is TGTGCCATCAGTGAGGGAGGGACACTCTACGAGCAGTACTTC. V gene TRBV10-3 combines with J gene TRBJ2-7; D is possibly TRBD1 or TRBD2 (6 bases each). V lost 2 bases to trimming and J lost 3 bases, with 11 bases between them. The CDR3 sequence is 14 residues long. CDR1 and CDR2 from the germline V gene are ENHRY and SYGVKD.

The chain combines TRBV4-2 with TRBJ2-1, with 8 bases matching TRBD1. This CDR3 has 14 residues. The germline CDR1 and CDR2 sequences are LGHNA and YNFKEQ. The J segment lost 4 bases and the V segment lost 3 bases, leaving 2 bases of the junction unmatched. CDR3 region: CASSQGQEYNEQFF. CDR3 sequence (DNA): TGTGCCAGCAGCCAGGGACAGGAATACAATGAGCAGTTCTTC.

The rearrangement joins TRBV5-1 to TRBJ1-5; D gene ambiguous. The CDR3 consists of 18 residues. Trimming left V 0 bases short and J 5 bases short, with 21 bases between. Germline values: CDR1 SGHRS, CDR2 YFSETQ. The CDR3 region is CASSLACVPTVGDQPQHF. In DNA form, the CDR3 reads TGCGCCAGCAGCTTGGCCTGCGTGCCCACAGTAGGAGATCAGCCCCAGCATTTT.

As to this clonotype: The junction and the germline gene differ at one end; a read error may be behind it. The chain joins TRBV5-1 to TRBJ2-1, with TRBD2 identical over 8 bases. This CDR3 spans 16 amino acids. CDR1 is SGHRS, CDR2 YFSETQ, per germline. The CDR3 loop is CANSLRLAPQNNEQFF. The CDR3 nucleotides read TGCGCCAACAGCTTGCGACTAGCGCCACAGAACAATGAGCAGTTCTTC.

The V gene is TRBV6-5, the J gene TRBJ2-1; either TRBD1 or TRBD2 may fit D (6 bases each). This CDR3 contains 15 residues. The germline CDR1 and CDR2 sequences are MNHEY and SVGAGI. Trimming left V 0 bases short and J 5 bases short, with 11 bases between. The chain's CDR3 is CASSYSRGAHNEQFF. The CDR3, as DNA: TGTGCCAGCAGTTACTCGAGGGGGGCCCACAATGAGCAGTTCTTC.

This clonotype turned up a few times. V and J are TRBV30 and TRBJ2-7, with D perhaps TRBD2 (5 bases). Germline V gives CDR1 GTSNPN, CDR2 SVGIG (reference sequence). Trimming removed 1 base at V and 0 bases at J, with 10 bases between. The CDR3 covers 14 residues. The CDR3: CAWSADFPSYEQYF. The DNA for the CDR3 is TGTGCCTGGAGTGCGGACTTCCCCTCCTACGAGCAGTACTTC.

This clonotype has a count of ten or more. The chain joins TRBV5-6 to TRBJ2-1; D might be TRBD2 (5 bases). Germline V gene sequence: CDR1 SGHDT, CDR2 YYEEEE. This CDR3 region has 13 residues. V lost 1 base to trimming and J lost 9 bases, with 11 bases between them. CDR3 protein: CASSLPVRGEQFF. For the CDR3, the DNA is TGTGCCAGCAGCTTGCCAGTCCGGGGTGAGCAGTTCTTC.

About this clonotype itself: Germline and junction disagree at one end, which may indicate a read error. J is TRBJ2-7 and V is TRBV7-8; D gene ambiguous. Germline CDR1 and CDR2: SGHVS and FQNEAQ. CDR3 length equals 13 residues. The CDR3 sequence: CVSSLSLDYEQYF. The CDR3 DNA is TGTGTCAGCAGCTTATCCCTGGACTACGAGCAGTACTTC.

This clonotype has only one observation. The rearrangement joins TRBV6-6 to TRBJ1-2, with 10 bases that match TRBD1. Germline V CDR1 and CDR2: MNHNY, SVGAGI (reference sequence). Germline trimming cut 2 bases from V and 2 bases from J; bases unmatched to any gene: 8. CDR3 size: 17 residues. Here the CDR3 DNA reads TGTGCCAGCAGTTACACGCCCCCGGGACAGGGGAACTATGGCTACACCTTC. The encoded protein is CASSYTPPGQGNYGYTF.

This clonotype came up a few times. The rearrangement links TRBV11-3 to TRBJ2-7; either TRBD1 or TRBD2 may supply D (5 bases each). The CDR3 has 15 residues. Trimming took 5 bases from V and 1 from J, leaving 15 bases between them. Germline CDR1 reads SGHNT; CDR2 reads YENEEA. Here the CDR3 reads CASSQGRRGSYEQYF. DNA of the CDR3: TGTGCCAGCAGCCAGGGACGGCGAGGGTCCTACGAGCAGTACTTC. Based on the CDR3 plus reference TRBV11-3 and TRBJ2-7, the full variable domain is EAGVVQSPRYKIIEKKQPVAFWCNPISGHNTLYWYLQNLGQGPELLIRYENEEAVDDSQLPKDRFSAERLKGVDSTLKIQPAELGDSAVYLCASSQGRRGSYEQYFGPGTRLTVT.

The chain joins TRBV14 to TRBJ1-2, with TRBD1 identical over 9 bases. Germline V lookup: CDR1 SGHDN, CDR2 FVKESK. CDR3 length equals 17 residues. Unmatched junction bases numbered 11, after V lost 0 bases and J lost 6 bases. The CDR3 nucleotides are TGTGCCAGCAGCCAAGAACTGATACGGGACAGGGATAATGGCTACACCTTC. Protein product: CASSQELIRDRDNGYTF.

The V gene is TRBV20-1, the J gene TRBJ2-1, with a weak D call TRBD2 (6 bases). There are 22 residues in the CDR3. V gave up 5 bases and J gave up 7 bases, with 42 bases separating them. CDR1 is DFQATT, CDR2 SNEGSKA, per germline (reference sequence). The CDR3 bases are TGCAGTGCTTTTGATCTGATGATGAGTTTTTTCCGCCGGGACTCCACACTAAATGAGCAGTTCTTC. It yields the protein CSAFDLMMSFFRRDSTLNEQFF.

The V call is TRBV20-1, the J call TRBJ1-4, with D hard to call. Trimming removed 0 bases at V and 13 bases at J, with 21 bases between. CDR3 length equals 15 residues. In germline, CDR1 is DFQATT, CDR2 SNEGSKA (reference sequence). The DNA of the CDR3 is TGCAGTGCTAGAGATGTCGCAGAACCAATGAAAAGACTGTTTTTT. Its translation: CSARDVAEPMKRLFF.

CDR3 sequence reads: CASSYRQNYGYTF. The CDR3 nucleotides read TGTGCCAGCAGTTACAGACAGAACTATGGCTACACCTTC. The chain joins TRBV6-2 or TRBV6-3 to TRBJ1-2, with a possible D match to TRBD1 (5 bases). The CDR3 is 13 amino acids. Germline CDR1 reads MNHEY; CDR2 reads SVGEGT. With 2 bases removed from V and 2 bases from J, the gap between germline ends came to 6 bases.

The rearrangement uses TRBV7-2 and TRBJ2-5; no firm D call. This CDR3 is 14 amino acids long. CDR1 is SGHTA, CDR2 FQGNSA, per germline. The ends were cut back, 1 base at V and 3 bases at J, with 9 bases in the middle. The CDR3 nucleotides read TGTGCCAGCAGCTTAGGTGGCCACAAAGAGACCCAGTACTTC. The encoded protein is CASSLGGHKETQYF.

As to this clonotype: A read error may account for a junction end that differs from germline. The chain joins TRBV12-3 or TRBV12-4 to TRBJ2-1; D is unresolved. The CDR3 consists of 12 residues. Here the CDR3 reads CSSSSLGNPQFF. The CDR3, as DNA: TGTTCCAGCAGTTCTTTGGGCAACCCTCAGTTCTTC.

The rearrangement uses TRBV12-3 or TRBV12-4 and TRBJ1-2; D gene unclear. This CDR3 comprises 11 residues. Trimming removed 2 bases at V and 10 bases at J, with 8 bases between. CDR3 nucleotide sequence: TGTGCCAGCAGTTTAACACACCTCTACACCTTC. Its protein product is CASSLTHLYTF.

The chain employs TRBV3-1 and TRBJ2-3; the match to TRBD2 covers 7 bases. CDR3 length: 15 residues. Germline V gene sequence: CDR1 LGHDT, CDR2 YNNKEL (reference sequence). With 2 bases clipped from V and 3 bases from J, the junction kept 5 bases outside the gene matches. The CDR3 DNA reads TGTGCCAGCAGCCAACCTAGCGGTTTAACAGATACGCAGTATTTT. Translated: CASSQPSGLTDTQYF.

The chain links TRBV7-9 to TRBJ2-1; D not resolved. The V end was cut by 0 bases, the J end by 10 bases, with 13 bases between. Germline V gene data show CDR1 as SEHNR and CDR2 as FQNEAQ (reference sequence). The CDR3 is 14 residues long. The CDR3 reads CASSLAETGHEQFF. CDR3 DNA: TGTGCCAGCAGCTTAGCTGAAACGGGTCACGAGCAGTTCTTC.